These T cell receptor beta chains were read from a single sample in a study of T-cell reconstitution after alpha-beta-depleted transplantation in children. TCRdb re-called the PCR reads through MiXCR, storing one row per CDR3 protein. The sample has 550,000 to 600,000 distinct CDR3 sequences, under 30% seen once. The specimen was PBMCs, mostly from graft donor cells, collected 360 days after TCRalphabeta/CD19-depleted stem cell transplant. The receptors derive from a boy younger than two who had a stem cell transplant for acute myeloid leukemia, so the T cells may come from the graft donor. Each CDR3 is given with its conserved first and last residue. D genes are given only for firm matches. Clone sizes are given selectively: once, few, many, or a class where the clone is expanded.

V gene	D gene	J gene	clone size	CDR3 DNA	CDR3 protein
TRBV24-1	TRBD2	TRBJ2-1	many	TGTGCCACCAGCGGGACTAAACTGACTGCCCGAAACAATGAGCAGTTCTTC	CATSGTKLTARNNEQFF
TRBV20-1	NA	TRBJ2-5	many	TGCAGCTGCCGATTAAGGGGGACTATTCAAGAGACCCAGTACTTC	CSCRLRGTIQETQYF
TRBV6-1	NA	TRBJ2-7	NA	TGTGCCAGCAGCCCTGGAACAAAACGCGAGCAGTACTTC	CASSPGTKREQYF
TRBV12-3/TRBV12-4	NA	TRBJ2-5	few	TGTGCCAGCAGTTTTCCTGGATCCCCCTCACAAGAGACCCAGTACTTC	CASSFPGSPSQETQYF
TRBV24-1	TRBD1	TRBJ2-1	many	TGTGCCACCAGTGACCCCGGGACAGGGCTCAACAATGAGCAGTTCTTC	CATSDPGTGLNNEQFF
TRBV18	NA	TRBJ2-1	NA	TGTGCCAGCTCACCACTAACCAGCAACAATGAGCAGTTCTTC	CASSPLTSNNEQFF
TRBV4-3	NA	TRBJ2-5	many	TGCGCCAGCAGCCAACAGGCAGGGGTTTGGGAGACCCAGTACTTC	CASSQQAGVWETQYF
TRBV12-3/TRBV12-4	NA	TRBJ1-5	many	TGTGCCAGCAGTTTAGATCCCCTTAGGGGGGGCAATCAGCCCCAGCATTTT	CASSLDPLRGGNQPQHF
TRBV10-3	NA	TRBJ1-6	many	TGTGCCACCAGGGGCGTGAATTCACCCCTCCACTTT	CATRGVNSPLHF
TRBV12-3/TRBV12-4	NA	TRBJ2-2	few	TGTGCCAGCGGGGAGACGAACACCGGGGAGCTGTTTTTT	CASGETNTGELFF
TRBV28	NA	TRBJ2-1	many	TGTGCCACCGCGTTTCCAGGCTACAATGAGCAGTTCTTC	CATAFPGYNEQFF
TRBV20-1	NA	TRBJ2-1	many	TGCAGTGCCGAGGGGCTAGTAGTCTTCGATGAGCAGTTCTTC	CSAEGLVVFDEQFF
TRBV29-1	TRBD1	TRBJ2-7	few	TGCAGCGTTGAAGACCTGACAGGGGGGGCCTACGAGCAGTACTTC	CSVEDLTGGAYEQYF
TRBV7-2	TRBD1	TRBJ1-4	few	TGTGCCAGCAGCGCGACAGGGAATGAAAAACTGTTTTTT	CASSATGNEKLFF
TRBV20-1	NA	TRBJ1-1	few	TGCACCCCGCTGATTTTACAGGACTTCATGAACACTGAAGCTTTCTTT	CTPLILQDFMNTEAFF
TRBV15	NA	TRBJ2-3	many	TGTGCCACCAGCTTCGGGGCGGACACAGATACGCAGTATTTT	CATSFGADTDTQYF
TRBV7-2	NA	TRBJ1-2	many	TGTGCCAGCAGCTTAGCTAACAGCTTCTACACCTTC	CASSLANSFYTF
TRBV29-1	NA	TRBJ2-2	NA	TGCAGCGTTGGCCGCCGGACAGTGGGCGGGGAGCTGTTTTTT	CSVGRRTVGGELFF
TRBV28	NA	TRBJ2-1	few	TGTGCCAGCGGTCGAGGGAGGGGGGCTAACAATGAGCAGTTCTTC	CASGRGRGANNEQFF
TRBV5-1	NA	TRBJ1-1	NA	TGCGCCAGCAGAGCGAGCGGGACACCTAATGAAGCTTTCTTT	CASRASGTPNEAFF
TRBV7-2	NA	TRBJ1-1	NA	TGTGCCAGCAGCTTCTCCCGGGATCAGAACACTGAAGCTTTCTTT	CASSFSRDQNTEAFF
TRBV7-2	TRBD1	TRBJ2-1	many	TGTGCCAGCAGCTCGGGGACAGGGTGGTTCGACGATGAGCAGTTCTTC	CASSSGTGWFDDEQFF
TRBV20-1	NA	TRBJ1-1	few	TGCAGTGCTAGTTACCAGTGGACTGAAGCTTTCTTT	CSASYQWTEAFF
TRBV24-1	NA	TRBJ2-1	many	TGTGCCACCAGTGATTCAGGGATGAGAATCAATGAGCAGTTCTTC	CATSDSGMRINEQFF
TRBV29-1	NA	TRBJ1-3	NA	TGCAGCGTTGTTGCTGGGGCGCGTGGAAACACCATATATTTT	CSVVAGARGNTIYF
TRBV14	NA	TRBJ1-1	NA	TGTGCCAGCAGCCAAGCTGTGACAGCGAACACTGAAGCTTTCTTT	CASSQAVTANTEAFF
TRBV12-3/TRBV12-4	TRBD2	TRBJ2-5	once	TGTGCCAGCAGTCGCCGGGGGGTAGAGACCCAGTACTTC	CASSRRGVETQYF
TRBV6-5	TRBD2	TRBJ2-3	few	TGTGCCAGCAGTTCCGGGGGGGCCGGTTTAGATACGCAGTATTTT	CASSSGGAGLDTQYF
TRBV27	NA	TRBJ2-2	many	TGTGCCAGCAGTTTAGCGACAGGTCACACCGGGGAGCTGTTTTTT	CASSLATGHTGELFF
TRBV6-5	TRBD1	TRBJ1-6	few	TGTGCCAGCAGTTCAGACAGGGGAGCACCCCTCCACTTT	CASSSDRGAPLHF
TRBV6-5	NA	TRBJ2-5	many	TGTGCCAGCAGTTACGATCGATTGCCAGGGGGACTACAAGAGACCCAGTACTTC	CASSYDRLPGGLQETQYF
TRBV7-2	TRBD1	TRBJ2-2	few	TGTGCCAGCAGCGCGGGACAGGGTGGCGGCGGGGAGCTGTTTTTT	CASSAGQGGGGELFF
TRBV12-3/TRBV12-4	NA	TRBJ1-2	few	TGTGCCAGCAGTTTTCTAGGAGGCAGGGGAAAAAAGGGCTACACCTTC	CASSFLGGRGKKGYTF
TRBV20-1	NA	TRBJ1-5	few	TGCAGTGCTAGTACGGGGGGCGCGGGGTATCAGCCCCAGCATTTT	CSASTGGAGYQPQHF
TRBV20-1	TRBD1	TRBJ2-5	many	TGCAGTGCTAGCCACACAGGGGTTCAAGAGACCCAGTACTTC	CSASHTGVQETQYF
TRBV20-1	NA	TRBJ2-5	NA	TGCAGTGCTAGTTGGCTTGAGCGGTTTGTGAATCTGGAGACCCAGTACTTC	CSASWLERFVNLETQYF
TRBV20-1	TRBD2	TRBJ2-5	few	TGCAGTGCCCTAGCGGGGGGGCCAGAGACCCAGTACTTC	CSALAGGPETQYF
TRBV5-5	TRBD1	TRBJ1-5	few	TGTGCCAGCAGCCGCTCGACAGGGGGCCGGTGGGATCAGCCCCAGCATTTT	CASSRSTGGRWDQPQHF
TRBV6-1	NA	TRBJ1-1	NA	TGTGCCAGCAAATCCCTCCGGGACGGGAACACTGAAGCTTTCTTT	CASKSLRDGNTEAFF
TRBV12-3/TRBV12-4	TRBD1	TRBJ1-6	few	TGTGCCAGCAGTTGGGGCCGGGACAGGGGACTTAATTCACCCCTCCACTTT	CASSWGRDRGLNSPLHF
TRBV5-6	NA	TRBJ2-2	NA	TGTGCCAGCGGCTTCGGGCAGTTCACCGGGGAGCTGTTTTTT	CASGFGQFTGELFF
TRBV6-1	NA	TRBJ2-1	NA	TGTGCCAGCAGGGTGGGACGAGACAATGAGCAGTTCTTC	CASRVGRDNEQFF
TRBV9	NA	TRBJ2-5	few	TGTGCCAGCAGCGTAGGACGGGGGAGAGAGACCCAGTACTTC	CASSVGRGRETQYF
TRBV27	TRBD2	TRBJ2-5	few	TGTGCCAGCAGTGACACTAGCGAGGTACAAGAGACCCAGTACTTC	CASSDTSEVQETQYF
TRBV6-4	TRBD2	TRBJ2-1	many	TGTGCCAGCAGTGACTCGGGACTAGCGGGATCCTACAATGAGCAGTTCTTC	CASSDSGLAGSYNEQFF
TRBV20-1	NA	TRBJ2-1	many	TGCAGTGCTAGTGTGGGGGGGCCGGGCAATGAGCAGTTCTTC	CSASVGGPGNEQFF
TRBV11-2	TRBD2	TRBJ2-7	few	TGTGCCAGCAGCTTGAGGGGACTAGCGGGGGTGTTCTCCTACGAGCAGTACTTC	CASSLRGLAGVFSYEQYF
TRBV20-1	NA	TRBJ2-3	few	TGCGGTGCTAGTCACCTCGCTAGCACAGATACGCAGTATTTT	CGASHLASTDTQYF
TRBV28	TRBD1	TRBJ2-1	many	TGTGCCAGCAGTTTCGGGACAGCCTCCTACAATGAGCAGTTCTTC	CASSFGTASYNEQFF
TRBV20-1	TRBD1	TRBJ1-6	NA	TGCAGTGCTCCTAAGAGGGGGACAGCGGATTCACCCCTCCACTTT	CSAPKRGTADSPLHF
TRBV4-1	NA	TRBJ2-5	NA	TGCGCCAGCAGCCAAGAGACCAGGGCCCAAGAGACCCAGTACTTC	CASSQETRAQETQYF
TRBV20-1	TRBD2	TRBJ2-3	NA	TGCAGTGCTAGAGTACGCGGGGGGACAGATACGCAGTATTTT	CSARVRGGTDTQYF
TRBV20-1	TRBD1	TRBJ1-1	few	TGCAGTGCCCTCAGGGGGCTGGGGGGCACTGAAGCTTTCTTT	CSALRGLGGTEAFF
TRBV5-1	NA	TRBJ2-3	few	TGCGCCAGCAGCTTGGAATGGTACGTCCCAGATACGCAGTATTTT	CASSLEWYVPDTQYF
TRBV4-3	TRBD1	TRBJ2-7	NA	TGCGCCAGCAGCCAAGGCCCGGGACAGGAAGGCTCCTACGAGCAGTACTTC	CASSQGPGQEGSYEQYF
TRBV20-1	NA	TRBJ1-2	NA	TGCAGTGCTAAAGGTTATGGCTACACCTTC	CSAKGYGYTF